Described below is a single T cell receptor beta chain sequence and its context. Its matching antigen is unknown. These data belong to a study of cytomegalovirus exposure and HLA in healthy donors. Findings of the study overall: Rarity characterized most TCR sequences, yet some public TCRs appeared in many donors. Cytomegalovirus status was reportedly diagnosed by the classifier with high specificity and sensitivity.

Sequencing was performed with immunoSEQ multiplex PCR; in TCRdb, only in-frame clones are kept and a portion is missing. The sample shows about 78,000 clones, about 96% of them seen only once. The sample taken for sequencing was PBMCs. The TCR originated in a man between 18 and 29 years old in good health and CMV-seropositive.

The CDR3 DNA follows: TGTGCCAGCAGTTTAGGGGGCGCGTTGGCTGAAGCTTTCTTT. This translates into CASSLGGALAEAFF. The chain combines TRBV28 with TRBJ1-1; possible D gene TRBD1, 6 bases. Germline CDR1 MDHEN, CDR2 SYDVKM. V lost 2 bases to trimming and J lost 6 bases, with 13 bases between them. The CDR3 contains 14 residues.